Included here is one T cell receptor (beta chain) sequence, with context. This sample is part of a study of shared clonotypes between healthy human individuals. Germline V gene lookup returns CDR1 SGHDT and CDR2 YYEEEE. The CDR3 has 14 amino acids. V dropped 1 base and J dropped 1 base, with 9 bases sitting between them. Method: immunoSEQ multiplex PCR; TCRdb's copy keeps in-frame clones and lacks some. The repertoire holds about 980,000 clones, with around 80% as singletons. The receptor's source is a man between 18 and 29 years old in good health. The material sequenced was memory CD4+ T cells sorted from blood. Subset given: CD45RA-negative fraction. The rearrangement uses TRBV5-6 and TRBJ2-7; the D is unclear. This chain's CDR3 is CASSLLTESYEQYF. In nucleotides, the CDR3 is TGTGCCAGCAGCTTGCTAACCGAGTCCTACGAGCAGTACTTC.